The 30 T cell receptor beta chains presented below share a single source sample, sequenced in a study of metastatic and nonmetastatic thyroid tumors. Using MiXCR, TCRdb reanalyzed the PCR reads. The repertoire holds tens of thousands of clones, with 10% to 15% as singletons. Every patient underwent thyroid surgery untreated. The sequenced material came from blood. Source of these receptors: a female donor with papillary thyroid cancer or a benign thyroid nodule (not recorded which). Some clones in this sample may be carry-over from other donors' samples.

CDR3 in DNA: TGTGCCAGCGTTCTGACCATGGGGGCTAATTCACCCCTCCACTTT. Protein: CASVLTMGANSPLHF. V and J are TRBV5-5 and TRBJ1-6, with D possibly TRBD1 on 6 matching bases. Trimming shortened V by 7 bases and J by 6 bases, and 17 bases separated the two germline ends. The length of the CDR3 is 15 residues. Germline-derived CDR1 and CDR2 are SGHKS and YYEKEE (reference sequence).

This clone was recorded at least ten times. The chain couples TRBV29-1 to TRBJ2-2; D might be TRBD1 or TRBD2, each matching 5 bases. This CDR3 has 12 amino acids. CDR1 and CDR2 (germline): SQVTM, ANQGSEA. The V and J ends lost 8 bases and 4 bases respectively, with 11 bases between them. The CDR3 sequence: CSIVGTTGELFF. In DNA, the CDR3 is TGCAGCATAGTTGGGACCACCGGGGAGCTGTTTTTT.

At least ten counts were recorded for this clone. The J gene is TRBJ1-1, the V gene TRBV6-1; possibly TRBD1 for D (6 bases). The CDR3 length is 14 residues. The V gene's germline CDR1 is MNHNS and CDR2 SASEGT. V was clipped by 5 bases and J by 5 bases, with 15 bases between them. The CDR3 here is CASSWGTRETEAFF. The CDR3 region has the DNA TGTGCCAGCAGTTGGGGGACACGGGAGACTGAAGCTTTCTTT.

This clone is medium-sized in the sample. The chain links TRBV6-1 to TRBJ2-2; D is uncertain. The germline V gene encodes CDR1 MNHNS and CDR2 SASEGT. The CDR3 covers 14 residues. Trimming shortened V by 5 bases and J by 1 base, and 8 bases separated the two germline ends. CDR3: CASSSSRNTGELFF. CDR3 sequence (DNA): TGTGCCAGCAGTAGTAGCAGGAACACCGGGGAGCTGTTTTTT.

There are many counts of this clone. The genes are TRBV6-5 and TRBJ1-3; D unclear. The germline CDR1 and CDR2 sequences are MNHEY and SVGAGI. CDR3 length: 11 residues. V dropped 0 bases and J dropped 11 bases, with 5 bases sitting between them. The DNA for the CDR3 is TGTGCCAGCAGTTACTCCTCGGCCATATATTTT. This translates into CASSYSSAIYF.

This clone was observed many times. The genes are TRBV5-1 and TRBJ2-1; weak D call: TRBD1 (5 bases). The CDR3 is 14 amino acids. CDR1 is SGHRS and CDR2 is YFSETQ in the germline V gene. The V end was cut by 4 bases, the J end by 6 bases, with 14 bases between. DNA for the CDR3: TGCGCCAGCAGCGGGTCCCAGGGTATCAATGAGCAGTTCTTC. As protein: CASSGSQGINEQFF.

Sample share makes this clone medium-sized. The rearrangement joins TRBV27 to TRBJ1-5; D unresolved. V dropped 5 bases and J dropped 3 bases, with 14 bases sitting between them. This CDR3 has 15 residues. The germline gives CDR1 MNHEY, CDR2 SMNVEV (reference sequence). DNA of the CDR3: TGTGCCAGCAGTGGCAGTCCGGGCAACAATCAGCCCCAGCATTTT. Translating gives CASSGSPGNNQPQHF.

In its sample, this clone was seen many times. The V and J genes are TRBV28 and TRBJ2-7; 11 bases fit TRBD2. Germline CDR1 and CDR2: MDHEN and SYDVKM. The CDR3 is 15 amino acids. V gave up 5 bases and J gave up 0 bases; unmatched junction bases: 3. This chain's CDR3 is CASSPSGRNSYEQYF. The CDR3 nucleotides read TGTGCCAGCAGTCCTAGCGGGAGGAACTCCTACGAGCAGTACTTC. Based on the CDR3 plus reference TRBV28 and TRBJ2-7, the full variable domain is DVKVTQSSRYLVKRTGEKVFLECVQDMDHENMFWYRQDPGLGLRLIYFSYDVKMKEKGDIPEGYSVSREKKERFSLILESASTNQTSMYLCASSPSGRNSYEQYFGPGTRLTVT.

At least ten counts were recorded for this clone. The rearrangement joins TRBV20-1 to TRBJ2-1; 9 positions agree with TRBD2. The CDR3 totals 14 residues. With 2 bases clipped from V and 7 bases from J, the junction kept 6 bases outside the gene matches. From germline, CDR1 is DFQATT and CDR2 SNEGSKA (reference sequence). The CDR3 is CSARFGLAFNEQFF. CDR3 coding DNA: TGCAGTGCTAGATTCGGACTAGCGTTTAATGAGCAGTTCTTC.

This rearrangement joins TRBV7-3 to TRBJ1-4; TRBD1 matches 8 bases. V lost 5 bases to trimming and J lost 8 bases; unmatched junction nucleotides: 10. The germline CDR1 and CDR2 sequences are SGHTA and FQGTGA. The CDR3 extends over 15 amino acids. The CDR3 reads CASSTRTGTREKLFF. CDR3 sequence (DNA): TGTGCCAGCAGCACCCGGACAGGGACGAGGGAAAAACTGTTTTTT.

This clone was detected many times. The rearrangement joins TRBV20-1 to TRBJ1-1; 7 nucleotides agree with TRBD1. With 4 bases clipped from V and 1 base from J, the junction kept 6 bases outside the gene matches. CDR1 and CDR2 from the germline V gene are DFQATT and SNEGSKA (reference sequence). The CDR3 consists of 14 residues. CDR3 coding DNA: TGCAGTGCTAAGCGACAGGGAGAGAACACTGAAGCTTTCTTT. This translates into CSAKRQGENTEAFF.

This clone showed up many times. This rearrangement joins TRBV5-1 to TRBJ2-6; 9 bases align to TRBD2. Germline CDR1 reads SGHRS; CDR2 reads YFSETQ. The V gene end was trimmed by 1 base and the J gene end by 0 bases; junction bases not matched to a gene: 2. This CDR3 comprises 17 residues. The CDR3: CASSLLAGSSGANVLTF. CDR3 nucleotides: TGCGCCAGCAGCTTGCTAGCGGGAAGCTCTGGGGCCAACGTCCTGACTTTC.

This clone is classed as medium-sized. This rearrangement joins TRBV27 to TRBJ2-7, with 9 bases aligning to TRBD2. From germline, CDR1 is MNHEY and CDR2 SMNVEV (reference sequence). The CDR3 has 14 residues. J was trimmed by 5 bases and V by 6 bases; bases with no gene match: 8. The CDR3 reads CASRGLADYHEQYF. CDR3 in DNA: TGTGCCAGCAGGGGACTAGCTGACTACCACGAGCAGTACTTC.

This clone came up a few times. The chain links TRBV5-4 to TRBJ2-5; 9 bases map to TRBD2. The germline V gene has CDR1 SGHNT and CDR2 YYREEE (reference sequence). The CDR3 totals 15 residues. V dropped 2 bases and J dropped 4; count of bases not matched to a gene: 6. Here the CDR3 reads CASSFRAGGSETQYF. CDR3 coding DNA: TGTGCCAGCAGCTTCAGAGCGGGAGGTTCAGAGACCCAGTACTTC.

At least ten counts were recorded for this clone. This chain connects TRBV6-1 to TRBJ1-5; 9 positions match TRBD1. From germline, CDR1 is MNHNS and CDR2 SASEGT. Trimming took 6 bases from V and 4 from J; bases not matched to a gene: 4. This CDR3 has 14 residues. As DNA, the CDR3 is TGTGCCAGCAGCCCCGGGACAGGGAATCAGCCCCAGCATTTT. Amino acids: CASSPGTGNQPQHF.

This clone has ten or more counts. V is TRBV30 and J is TRBJ2-1; the match to TRBD2 covers 7 bases. Germline loops: CDR1 GTSNPN, CDR2 SVGIG (reference sequence). J lost 4 bases, V lost 7 bases, and 10 bases had no gene match. This CDR3 is built from 14 residues. In DNA form, the CDR3 reads TGTGCCTTAATTACTAGCGCATTATACAATGAGCAGTTCTTC. It yields the protein CALITSALYNEQFF. The whole variable domain, filled in from reference TRBV30 and TRBJ2-1, reads SQTIHQWPATLVQPVGSPLSLECTVEGTSNPNLYWYRQAAGRGLQLLFYSVGIGQISSEVPQNLSASRPQDRQFILSSKKLLLSDSGFYLCALITSALYNEQFFGPGTRLTVL.

The sample holds many counts of this clone. The chain recombines TRBV6-2 or TRBV6-3 with TRBJ2-4, with 11 bases that match TRBD2. The CDR3 sequence is 13 residues long. Trimming at V came to 6 bases and at J to 13 bases, leaving 8 bases not matched to a gene. The germline CDR1 and CDR2 sequences are MNHEY and SVGEGT. The CDR3 reads CASSPTGTSGQYF. The DNA for the CDR3 is TGTGCCAGCAGCCCAACCGGGACTAGCGGCCAGTACTTC.

The table lists this clone with many counts. V usage is TRBV5-6 and J usage is TRBJ2-7; no clear D gene. The ends were cut back, 3 bases at V and 6 bases at J, with 7 bases in the middle. Germline V lookup: CDR1 SGHDT, CDR2 YYEEEE. The CDR3 has 11 amino acids. As DNA, the CDR3 is TGTGCCAGCAGCTGGGTAGGCGAGCAGTACTTC. It translates to CASSWVGEQYF.

The gene calls are TRBV7-2 and TRBJ2-7, with 7 bases aligning to TRBD1. The CDR3 length is 15 residues. V was pared by 1 base and J by 0 bases, with 3 bases of the junction left unmatched. Per germline, CDR1 SGHTA and CDR2 FQGNSA. CDR3 amino acids: CASSLVKGASYEQYF. The CDR3 DNA reads TGTGCCAGCAGCTTAGTGAAGGGGGCCTCCTACGAGCAGTACTTC.

This clone was recorded at least ten times. J is TRBJ2-3 and V is TRBV7-9; D may be TRBD1 (6 bases). Germline CDR1 is SEHNR and CDR2 is FQNEAQ (reference sequence). The CDR3 runs 13 residues. Trimming took off 5 bases at V and 2 bases at J, with 8 bases between the two ends. CDR3 protein: CASSVGATDTQYF. For the CDR3, the DNA is TGTGCCAGCAGCGTGGGGGCCACAGATACGCAGTATTTT.

This clone rates as medium-sized (0.01 to 0.1%). The V call is TRBV4-2, the J call TRBJ2-6; the D gene is possibly TRBD1 (6 bases). From germline, CDR1 is LGHNA and CDR2 YNFKEQ. Trimming cost V 1 base and J 2 bases, with 9 bases left between them. The CDR3 is 16 amino acids. CDR3: CASSQVQGTGANVLTF. The CDR3 DNA reads as TGTGCCAGCAGCCAAGTACAGGGAACTGGGGCCAACGTCCTGACTTTC.

This clone was seen only a few times. V and J are TRBV6-4 and TRBJ2-1; the D is unclear. This CDR3 is built from 16 residues. The V gene lost 0 bases and the J gene lost 1 base, with 10 bases spanning the gap. The germline CDR1 and CDR2 sequences are MRHNA and SNTAGT. The CDR3 DNA reads TGTGCCAGCAGTGACTCCACGACACAATCCTACAATGAGCAGTTCTTC. Its translation: CASSDSTTQSYNEQFF.

The J gene is TRBJ1-5, the V gene TRBV30, with 7 bases aligning to TRBD1. This CDR3 region has 14 residues. With V trimmed by 3 bases and J by 7 bases, 9 bases remained unmatched. CDR1 GTSNPN and CDR2 SVGIG come from the germline V gene (reference sequence). Written as DNA, the CDR3 is TGTGCCTGGAGCTTGACAGGGTCAGGGCAGCCCCAGCATTTT. Protein product: CAWSLTGSGQPQHF.

This chain connects TRBV9 to TRBJ1-6; D call uncertain. The CDR3 runs to 16 residues. The V end lost 4 bases, the J end lost 2 bases, and 13 bases lay between the germline ends. Germline V CDR1 and CDR2: SGDLS, YYNGEE. The CDR3 is CASSPGSGPYNSPLHF. CDR3 in DNA: TGTGCCAGCAGCCCTGGCAGCGGCCCCTATAATTCACCCCTCCACTTT.

This clone was counted at least ten times. The rearrangement uses TRBV2 and TRBJ2-3; D is unresolved. V lost 4 bases to trimming and J lost 5 bases, with 10 bases between them. CDR1 is SNHLY and CDR2 is FYNNEI in the germline V gene. The CDR3 sequence is 13 residues long. Written as DNA, the CDR3 is TGTGCCAGCAGTGGAGAAGCTGGAGATACGCAGTATTTT. Protein product: CASSGEAGDTQYF.

Sample share makes this clone medium-sized. The chain combines TRBV12-3 or TRBV12-4 with TRBJ2-7; TRBD2 aligns across 8 bases. The CDR3 extends over 17 amino acids. Germline trimming cut 6 bases from V and 3 bases from J; bases unmatched to any gene: 16. CDR3 sequence (DNA): TGTGCCAGCAGCCCTCGGCTAGCGGAAAGCGGGGGCTACGAGCAGTACTTC. Protein product: CASSPRLAESGGYEQYF.

This clone was detected a few times. This sequence joins TRBV12-3 or TRBV12-4 and TRBJ1-2; D may be TRBD1 (5 bases). V was cut by 4 bases and J by 8 bases, with 14 bases left in between. The length of the CDR3 is 13 residues. DNA of the CDR3: TGTGCCAGCAGTTGGGACCCAGATGTCGGCTACACCTTC. Protein: CASSWDPDVGYTF.

This clone came up many times. This sequence joins TRBV28 and TRBJ1-3; D is unresolved. V gave up 7 bases and J gave up 4 bases, with 5 bases separating them. From germline, CDR1 is MDHEN and CDR2 SYDVKM. This CDR3 contains 11 residues. This CDR3 reads CASNGGNTIYF. The CDR3 coding sequence is TGTGCCAGCAACGGAGGAAACACCATATATTTT.

This clone was observed many times. The rearrangement uses TRBV9 and TRBJ2-7; D might be TRBD2 (6 bases). Deletions cut 0 bases from V and 0 bases from J, with 7 bases between. Per germline, CDR1 SGDLS and CDR2 YYNGEE. The CDR3 has 14 residues. The CDR3 here is CASSVDGGSYEQYF. The CDR3 region has the DNA TGTGCCAGCAGCGTAGACGGGGGCTCCTACGAGCAGTACTTC.

The chain has TRBV6-2 or TRBV6-3 and TRBJ1-4, with 7 bases matching TRBD1. Germline V lookup: CDR1 MNHEY, CDR2 SVGEGT. This CDR3 is 14 amino acids long. The junction had 8 bases not matched to a gene; V was cut back by 5 bases and J by 8 bases. The CDR3 DNA reads as TGTGCCAGCAGTCCAGGGGGAAGCGGAGAAAAACTGTTTTTT. It translates to CASSPGGSGEKLFF.